This T cell receptor (beta chain) was sequenced during a study of shared T cell receptors in the human thymus. Germline values: CDR1 KGHSH, CDR2 LQKENI. The CDR3 covers 15 residues. V shed 3 bases, J shed 6 bases, and the junction held 7 bases outside the gene matches. Sequenced by immunoSEQ multiplex PCR; TCRdb stores in-frame clones only, minus some. This table holds hundreds of thousands of clones, around 87% found once. Another study also made use of these data, one on human thymus T cells. That source adds: All donors were healthy Finnish infants who were undergoing corrective surgery to treat congenital heart defects. During corrective heart surgery, resections were taken, and the thymus tissue came from them. Thymic and blood repertoires appeared to carry a bias in their V and J gene usage. Related work found strong thymic repertoire overlap between unrelated individuals.

This chain joins TRBV18 and TRBJ2-3; TRBD1 matches at 9 bases. This clonotype originated in a boy less than two years old with a congenital heart defect. Sequencing was done on a sample of thymocytes. CDR3 bases: TGTGCCAGCTCACCGAAGACAGGGGGGACGGATACGCAGTATTTT. Encoded protein: CASSPKTGGTDTQYF.